This T cell receptor (beta chain) was identified in a study of tumor-infiltrating lymphocytes in primary liver carcinoma. Each 20-30 mg portion of unsorted bulk tissue served as the source for co-extraction of RNA and DNA. With 500 ng total RNA as template and a constant-region primer, TCR beta cDNA was made. Amplification in three nested multiplex PCR rounds with slightly modified ARM-PCR gave rise to TCR beta libraries. Amplification in the first two PCR rounds was performed using TRBV1-TRBV30 forward primers and a C-beta reverse primer for around 9 cycles each. Using its own MiXCR run on the multiplex PCR reads, TCRdb lists one record per CDR3 protein. The data show 90,000 to 150,000 distinct CDR3 sequences, with around two thirds seen just once and 9.3% held by the top ten. This clonotype has at least ten counts. Its antigen is unknown. Study-wide points: Only about 7-24% of top clones spanned all five tumor regions. Blood had a significantly lower top-250-clone fraction than tumors did (p = 0.039).

CDR3 length: 15 residues. Germline V gene lookup returns CDR1 MNHNY and CDR2 SVGAGI (reference sequence). The ends were cut back, 6 bases at V and 1 base at J, with 14 bases in the middle. Specimen: liver tumor tissue from sampling region 1. Subset meaning: tumor region T1, superior pole. The clonotype originates from a woman between 55 and 75 years old with primary liver carcinoma and hepatitis B virus infection. The chain uses TRBV6-6 and TRBJ2-3; D might be TRBD1 (5 bases). This CDR3 reads CASRVQDTRTDTQYF. The CDR3 region has the DNA TGTGCCAGCAGAGTACAGGATACCCGCACAGATACGCAGTATTTT.